Each of the 7 T cell receptor beta chains below was sequenced from the same sample in a study of blood T cell repertoires in COVID-19 (dated by TCRdb to 2018 to 2021). The library relied on the immunoSEQ multiplex PCR assay. Sourced from immuneACCESS, this table was stored by TCRdb with only in-frame sequences that have V and J called. A share of the clones is absent; for the studies checked, an unresolved V gene accounts for under half, and the remainder has no known explanation. For this sample there are fewer than 300,000 clones; around four fifths appear just once. The ten largest clones capture 8% to 9.5% of the sample. Sequencing used peripheral blood. The receptors here all came from a woman in her forties or fifties who had recovered from COVID-19.

The rearrangement joins TRBV29-1 to TRBJ2-3, with TRBD2 matching over 12 bases. The CDR3 is 15 residues long. After removal of 4 bases from V and 5 bases from J, the junction contained 7 bases not matched to a gene. Looked up from germline, CDR1 is SQVTM and CDR2 is ANQGSEA. CDR3 loop: CSVVTSGRAGDTQYF. DNA of the CDR3: TGCAGCGTTGTGACTAGCGGGAGAGCGGGAGATACGCAGTATTTT.

The chain carries TRBV29-1 and TRBJ1-1; maybe TRBD1 (6 bases). V was trimmed by 7 bases and J by 11 bases, leaving 17 bases between them. In germline, CDR1 is SQVTM, CDR2 ANQGSEA. The CDR3 is 11 residues long. CDR3: CSAVTGLDAFF. The CDR3 bases are TGCAGCGCGGTTACAGGGTTAGATGCTTTCTTT.

This clone appeared a single time. This chain links TRBV28 with TRBJ2-7; tentative D call: TRBD1 (5 bases). In germline, CDR1 is MDHEN, CDR2 SYDVKM. V lost 0 bases, J lost 5 bases, and 14 bases lay in between. The CDR3 totals 15 residues. CDR3 protein: CASSLWAGSVNEQYF. DNA of the CDR3: TGTGCCAGCAGTTTATGGGCAGGGTCGGTGAACGAGCAGTACTTC. The full variable domain, with the rest looked up from reference TRBV28 and TRBJ2-7, is DVKVTQSSRYLVKRTGEKVFLECVQDMDHENMFWYRQDPGLGLRLIYFSYDVKMKEKGDIPEGYSVSREKKERFSLILESASTNQTSMYLCASSLWAGSVNEQYFGPGTRLTVT.

In this sample, this clone turned up a few times. V is TRBV19 and J is TRBJ2-1, with D possibly TRBD1 on 5 matching bases. Germline V CDR1 and CDR2: LNHDA, SQIVND (reference sequence). This CDR3 comprises 16 residues. The germline V and J ends were trimmed by 3 bases and 2 bases, with 14 bases remaining between them. The CDR3 DNA reads as TGTGCCAGTAGTATGAAAGACAGTCGCCCCTACAATGAGCAGTTCTTC. It is translated as CASSMKDSRPYNEQFF. Combining the CDR3 with reference TRBV19 and TRBJ2-1 gives the whole variable domain DGGITQSPKYLFRKEGQNVTLSCEQNLNHDAMYWYRQDPGQGLRLIYYSQIVNDFQKGDIAEGYSVSREKKESFPLTVTSAQKNPTAFYLCASSMKDSRPYNEQFFGPGTRLTVL.

The chain combines TRBV18 with TRBJ2-3, with D perhaps matching TRBD1 (6 bases). The V gene lost 8 bases and the J gene lost 2 bases, with 17 bases spanning the gap. Per the germline V gene, CDR1 is KGHSH and CDR2 is LQKENI. The CDR3 runs 15 residues. The CDR3 protein is CASGRDRTYTDTQYF. DNA of the CDR3: TGTGCCAGCGGACGTGACAGGACGTACACAGATACGCAGTATTTT.

This chain uses TRBV19 with TRBJ1-1; TRBD1 matches 7 bases. CDR1 LNHDA and CDR2 SQIVND come from the germline V gene (reference sequence). The CDR3 sequence is 15 residues long. V trimming: 3 bases; J trimming: 2 bases; junction bases outside the gene matches: 6. The CDR3 DNA sequence: TGTGCCAGTAGTATCGGGGACAGCTTAAACACTGAAGCTTTCTTT. As protein: CASSIGDSLNTEAFF.

The V call is TRBV14, the J call TRBJ2-1, with TRBD1 matching 7 bases. This CDR3 contains 14 residues. Trimming removed 6 bases from V and 6 bases from J; junction bases left unmatched: 8. CDR1 SGHDN and CDR2 FVKESK come from the germline V gene. The DNA for the CDR3 is TGTGCCAGCAGTCGACAGGGAGATTTCAATGAGCAGTTCTTC. This sequence encodes CASSRQGDFNEQFF.